The clone carrying this TCR beta chain was seen repeatedly, ten times or more. Its cognate antigen is unknown. Before thyroid surgery, none of the patients had received any treatment. This specimen comes from a study of metastatic and nonmetastatic thyroid tumors. Study-wide context: Peripheral blood and tumor or nodule samples from malignant and benign thyroid patients were compared.

Findings and limits, study-wide: Benign nodules were reported to have significantly lower TCR beta diversity than malignant thyroid tumors, in blood and tumor.

TCRdb re-clonotyped the PCR reads via MiXCR. The table lists about 14,000 clones, 25% to 35% of them singletons. Germline V gene data show CDR1 as MGHDK and CDR2 as SYGVNS. V dropped 11 bases and J dropped 2 bases, with 19 bases sitting between them. The CDR3 extends over 14 amino acids. Sequenced sample: tumor tissue. This chain joins TRBV25-1 and TRBJ2-7; tentatively, D is TRBD2 (5 bases). The source of this sequence is a female donor with papillary thyroid cancer or a benign thyroid nodule (not recorded which). Some clones in this sample may be carry-over from other donors' samples. CDR3 loop: CASGALADAYEQYF. CDR3 DNA sequence: TGTGCCTCCGGAGCCCTAGCAGACGCCTACGAGCAGTACTTC.